The 18 T cell receptor beta chains below come from one sample, sequenced in a study of Graves' ophthalmopathy and Graves' hyperthyroidism. Amplification of the TCR beta CDR3 regions used RNA transcripts (as template). A first-round RT-PCR used HTBI primers, followed by a second-round multiplex PCR. TCRdb re-derived calls from the multiplex PCR reads in MiXCR, one entry per CDR3 protein. The sample shows under 250,000 distinct CDR3 sequences, roughly 27% of them seen only once. The sequencing input was peripheral blood. The receptors come from a man in his forties or fifties with Graves' ophthalmopathy.

Many counts were recorded for this clonotype. The CDR3 DNA reads as TGTGCCAGCACCACAGGGCCCTGGGCGGCCGGGGAGCTGTTTTTT. It translates to CASTTGPWAAGELFF. The chain combines TRBV2 with TRBJ2-2; D is possibly TRBD1 (6 bases). There are 15 residues in the CDR3. V shed 7 bases and J shed 6 bases, with 18 bases lying between them. Germline CDR1 is SNHLY and CDR2 is FYNNEI.

This clonotype was detected ten times or more. This chain links TRBV12-3 or TRBV12-4 with TRBJ1-2; 7 nucleotides agree with TRBD1. The CDR3 consists of 13 residues. J gave up 5 bases and V 5 bases, and 5 bases lay outside the gene matches. The chain's CDR3 is CASSQRTGYGYTF. CDR3 nucleotide sequence: TGTGCCAGCAGTCAACGGACAGGATATGGCTACACCTTC.

This clonotype was picked up many times. The gene calls are TRBV19 and TRBJ2-5, with D possibly called TRBD1 or TRBD2 (5 bases each). CDR3 size: 15 residues. V lost 5 bases and J 1 base, leaving 14 bases between the germline ends. Germline CDR1 and CDR2: LNHDA and SQIVND (reference sequence). CDR3 sequence reads: CASSLGTAVQETQYF. The CDR3 DNA reads TGTGCCAGTAGTCTCGGGACGGCGGTCCAAGAGACCCAGTACTTC.

The sample holds many counts of this clonotype. The gene calls are TRBV6-5 and TRBJ1-2; D might be TRBD1 (6 bases). Germline lookup yields CDR1 MNHEY and CDR2 SVGAGI. The CDR3 loop spans 14 amino acids. Trimming shortened V by 6 bases and J by 1 base, and 12 bases separated the two germline ends. The DNA of the CDR3 is TGTGCCAGCAGGTACAGGGAGGTTAACTATGGCTACACCTTC. Its protein is CASRYREVNYGYTF.

This clonotype occurred many times. This sequence joins TRBV5-1 and TRBJ2-5, with a possible D match to TRBD1 (6 bases). The CDR3 has 14 residues. Germline V gene sequence: CDR1 SGHRS, CDR2 YFSETQ. Trimming cost V 0 bases and J 3 bases, with 9 bases left between them. CDR3 bases: TGCGCCAGCAGCTTGGCAGGGGCTGAAGAGACCCAGTACTTC. It yields the protein CASSLAGAEETQYF.

In its sample, this clonotype was seen once. The CDR3 DNA reads as TGTGCCAGCAGTGAAAGGGGGTACTCGAAGTATGGCTACACCTTC. The encoded protein is CASSERGYSKYGYTF. This chain links TRBV6-1 with TRBJ1-2; maybe TRBD1 (6 bases). Germline values: CDR1 MNHNS, CDR2 SASEGT. The CDR3 consists of 15 residues. The V end lost 2 bases, the J end lost 5 bases, and 15 bases lay between the germline ends.

This clonotype was observed many times. The CDR3 here is CASSAGGVQYF. The CDR3 nucleotides are TGTGCCAGCAGCGCCGGGGGGGTGCAGTACTTC. The rearrangement links TRBV11-1 to TRBJ2-7; 8 bases are a match to TRBD2. This CDR3 contains 11 residues. CDR1 is SGHAT and CDR2 is FQDESV in the germline V gene (reference sequence). The J segment lost 9 bases and the V segment lost 5 bases, leaving 3 bases of the junction unmatched.

The CDR3 nucleotides read TGTGCCACCAGCAAACAGGAAAACACTGAAGCTTTCTTT. It encodes CATSKQENTEAFF. The chain has TRBV15 and TRBJ1-1, with a possible D match to TRBD1 (5 bases). The CDR3 spans 13 residues. The V gene lost 4 bases and the J gene lost 2 bases, with 8 bases spanning the gap. The germline V gene encodes CDR1 LNHNV and CDR2 YYDKDF (reference sequence).

This clonotype was seen repeatedly, ten times or more. The J gene is TRBJ1-1, the V gene TRBV30, with D possibly matching TRBD1 (5 bases). Between the trimmed V and J ends, which lost 0 bases and 5 bases, there was a span of 7 bases. This CDR3 has 12 amino acids. CDR1 and CDR2 from the germline V gene are GTSNPN and SVGIG (reference sequence). The CDR3 nucleotides are TGTGCCTGGAGTGTATGGGGGACTGAAGCTTTCTTT. Protein product: CAWSVWGTEAFF.

In its sample, this clonotype was seen many times. The DNA of the CDR3 is TGTGCCTCTACCCCCAGGGGCTACGAGCAGTACTTC. This gives the protein CASTPRGYEQYF. J is TRBJ2-7 and V is TRBV28; D may be TRBD1 (6 bases). The germline V gene encodes CDR1 MDHEN and CDR2 SYDVKM. Trimming left V 11 bases short and J 3 bases short, with 14 bases between. This CDR3 has 12 amino acids.

This CDR3 reads CSASPFAGSYEQYF. Here the CDR3 DNA reads TGCAGTGCTAGCCCCTTTGCGGGGTCCTACGAGCAGTACTTC. This sequence joins TRBV20-1 and TRBJ2-7; a possible D gene is TRBD2 (6 bases). The germline V gene has CDR1 DFQATT and CDR2 SNEGSKA (reference sequence). V was pared by 3 bases and J by 1 base, with 13 bases between. The CDR3 has 14 residues.

This clonotype was seen ten or more times. The V gene is TRBV12-3 or TRBV12-4, the J gene TRBJ1-2; D is possibly TRBD1 (5 bases). The CDR3 consists of 13 residues. The V gene lost 4 bases and the J gene lost 6 bases, with 12 bases spanning the gap. The CDR3 loop reads CASSWDPRDGYTF. CDR3 coding DNA: TGTGCCAGCAGTTGGGACCCGCGGGATGGCTACACCTTC.

This clonotype was counted ten times or more. The chain recombines TRBV28 with TRBJ2-7, with 9 bases aligning to TRBD1. Germline CDR1 is MDHEN and CDR2 is SYDVKM. The trim removed 6 bases at V and 2 bases at J, leaving 5 bases unmatched. The CDR3 consists of 14 residues. The CDR3 DNA is TGTGCCAGCAGGCGACAGGGGGGCCCCTACGAGCAGTACTTC. It codes for CASRRQGGPYEQYF.

In its sample, this clonotype was seen many times. V gene TRBV27 combines with J gene TRBJ2-7; TRBD2 matches at 8 bases. Germline CDR1 and CDR2: MNHEY and SMNVEV (reference sequence). J lost 3 bases, V lost 4 bases, and 8 bases had no gene match. The CDR3 is made up of 15 amino acids. The CDR3 here is CASSSPQAGVYEQYF. The CDR3, as DNA: TGTGCCAGCAGTTCTCCGCAAGCGGGAGTCTACGAGCAGTACTTC.

The rearrangement links TRBV28 to TRBJ2-7; 7 nucleotides align to TRBD1. The CDR3 is 14 residues long. Trimming removed 3 bases from V and 5 bases from J; junction bases left unmatched: 7. From germline, CDR1 is MDHEN and CDR2 SYDVKM. The CDR3 nucleotides are TGTGCCAGCAGTTTCTTGGACAGGCTCAACGAGCAGTACTTC. This encodes CASSFLDRLNEQYF.

V and J are TRBV12-3 or TRBV12-4 and TRBJ2-7, with TRBD2 matching over 9 bases. V lost 3 bases and J lost 7; bases outside the gene matches: 10. The CDR3 is 15 amino acids. CDR3 amino acids: CASSLAIAGVGEQYF. The CDR3, as DNA: TGTGCCAGCAGTTTGGCGATAGCGGGAGTAGGAGAGCAGTACTTC.

In this sample, this clonotype turned up many times. V usage is TRBV19 and J usage is TRBJ1-5; D ambiguous. This CDR3 has 15 amino acids. Trimming stripped 6 bases from V and 1 base from J, with 13 bases between. Germline V gives CDR1 LNHDA, CDR2 SQIVND (reference sequence). CDR3 loop: CASSWEGTSNQPQHF. In DNA, the CDR3 is TGTGCCAGTAGCTGGGAGGGAACAAGCAATCAGCCCCAGCATTTT.

This clonotype was seen repeatedly, ten times or more. This rearrangement joins TRBV11-2 to TRBJ2-2, with a tentative D call TRBD2 (5 bases). V was trimmed by 8 bases and J by 6 bases, leaving 10 bases between them. Germline loops: CDR1 SGHAT, CDR2 FQNNGV. The CDR3 runs 12 residues. CDR3 in amino acids: CASPLDSGELFF. CDR3 DNA sequence: TGTGCCAGCCCACTAGATTCCGGGGAGCTGTTTTTT.